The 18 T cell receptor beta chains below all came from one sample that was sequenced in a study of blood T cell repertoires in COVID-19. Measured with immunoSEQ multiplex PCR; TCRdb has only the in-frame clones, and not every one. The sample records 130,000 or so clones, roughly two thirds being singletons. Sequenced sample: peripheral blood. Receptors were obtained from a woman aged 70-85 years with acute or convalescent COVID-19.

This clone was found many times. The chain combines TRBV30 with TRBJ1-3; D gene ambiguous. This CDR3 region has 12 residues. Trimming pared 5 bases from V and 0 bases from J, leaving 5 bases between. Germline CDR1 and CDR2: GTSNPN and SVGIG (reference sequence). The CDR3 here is CAWASSGNTIYF. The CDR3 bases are TGTGCCTGGGCCAGCTCTGGAAACACCATATATTTT.

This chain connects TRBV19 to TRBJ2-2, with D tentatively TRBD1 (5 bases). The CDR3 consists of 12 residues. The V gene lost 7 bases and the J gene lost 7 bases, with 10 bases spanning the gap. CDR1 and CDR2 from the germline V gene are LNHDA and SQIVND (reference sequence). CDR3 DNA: TGTGCCAGTAAACTCAGGGTCGGGGAGCTGTTTTTT. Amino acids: CASKLRVGELFF.

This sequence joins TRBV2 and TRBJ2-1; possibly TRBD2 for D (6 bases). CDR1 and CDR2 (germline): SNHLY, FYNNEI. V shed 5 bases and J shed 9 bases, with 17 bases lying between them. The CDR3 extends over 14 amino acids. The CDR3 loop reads CASSPTSYDGEQFF. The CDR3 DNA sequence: TGTGCCAGCAGTCCTACTAGCTACGATGGTGAGCAGTTCTTC.

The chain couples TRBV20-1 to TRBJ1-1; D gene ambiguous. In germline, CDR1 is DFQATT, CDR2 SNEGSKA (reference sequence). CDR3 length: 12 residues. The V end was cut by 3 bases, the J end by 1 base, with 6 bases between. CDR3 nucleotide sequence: TGCAGTGCTAGTCCCCAGAACACTGAAGCTTTCTTT. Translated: CSASPQNTEAFF.

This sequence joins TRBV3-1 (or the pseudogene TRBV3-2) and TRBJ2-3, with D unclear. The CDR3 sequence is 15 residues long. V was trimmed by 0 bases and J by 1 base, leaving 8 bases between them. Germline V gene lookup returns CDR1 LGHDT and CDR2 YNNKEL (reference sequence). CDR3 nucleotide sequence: TGTGCCAGCAGCCAAGAGTGGGCTTGCACAGATACGCAGTATTTT. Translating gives CASSQEWACTDTQYF.

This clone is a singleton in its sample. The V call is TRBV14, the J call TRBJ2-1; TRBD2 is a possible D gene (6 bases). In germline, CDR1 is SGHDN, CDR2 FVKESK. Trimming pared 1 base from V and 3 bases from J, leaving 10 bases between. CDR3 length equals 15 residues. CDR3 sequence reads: CASSQAGGDYNEQFF. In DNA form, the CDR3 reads TGTGCCAGCAGCCAAGCCGGAGGGGACTACAATGAGCAGTTCTTC. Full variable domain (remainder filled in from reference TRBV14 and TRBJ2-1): EAGVTQFPSHSVIEKGQTVTLRCDPISGHDNLYWYRRVMGKEIKFLLHFVKESKQDESGMPNNRFLAERTGGTYSTLKVQPAELEDSGVYFCASSQAGGDYNEQFFGPGTRLTVL.

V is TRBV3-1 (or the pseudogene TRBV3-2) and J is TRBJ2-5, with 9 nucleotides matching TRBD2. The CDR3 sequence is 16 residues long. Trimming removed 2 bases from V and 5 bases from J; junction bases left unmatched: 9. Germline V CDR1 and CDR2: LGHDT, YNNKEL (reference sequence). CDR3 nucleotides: TGTGCCAGCAGCCAACGCGGGGGGGCACGGGACGAGACCCAGTACTTC. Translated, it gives CASSQRGGARDETQYF.

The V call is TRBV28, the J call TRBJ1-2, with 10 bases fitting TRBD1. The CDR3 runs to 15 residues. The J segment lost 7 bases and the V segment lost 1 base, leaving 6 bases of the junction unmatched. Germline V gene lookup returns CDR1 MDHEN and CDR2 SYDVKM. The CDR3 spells CASSLYRDRGRGYTF. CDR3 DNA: TGTGCCAGCAGTTTATATAGGGACAGGGGACGTGGCTACACCTTC.

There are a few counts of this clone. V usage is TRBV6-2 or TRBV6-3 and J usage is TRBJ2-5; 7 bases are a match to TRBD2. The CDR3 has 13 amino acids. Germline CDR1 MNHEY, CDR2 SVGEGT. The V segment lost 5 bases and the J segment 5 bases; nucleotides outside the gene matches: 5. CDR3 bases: TGTGCCAGCAGTGCGGGGGACTCGGAGACCCAGTACTTC. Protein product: CASSAGDSETQYF.

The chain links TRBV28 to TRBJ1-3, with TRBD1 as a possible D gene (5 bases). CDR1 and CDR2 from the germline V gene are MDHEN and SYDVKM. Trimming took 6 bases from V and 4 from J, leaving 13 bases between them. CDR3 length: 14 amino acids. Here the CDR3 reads CASSPGREGNTIYF. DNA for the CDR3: TGTGCCAGCAGCCCGGGACGGGAGGGAAACACCATATATTTT.

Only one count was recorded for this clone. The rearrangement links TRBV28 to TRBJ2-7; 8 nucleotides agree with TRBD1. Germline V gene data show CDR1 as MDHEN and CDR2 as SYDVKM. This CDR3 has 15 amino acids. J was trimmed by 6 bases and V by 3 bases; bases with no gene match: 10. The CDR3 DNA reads TGTGCCAGCAGTTTCGGACAGGGCAGAGTTATCGAGCAGTACTTC. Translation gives CASSFGQGRVIEQYF.

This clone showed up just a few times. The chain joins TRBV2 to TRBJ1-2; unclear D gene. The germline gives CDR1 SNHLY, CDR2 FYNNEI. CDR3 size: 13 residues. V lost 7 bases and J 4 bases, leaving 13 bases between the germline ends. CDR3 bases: TGTGCCAGCACATTTTACCGGGTCTATGGCTACACCTTC. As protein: CASTFYRVYGYTF.

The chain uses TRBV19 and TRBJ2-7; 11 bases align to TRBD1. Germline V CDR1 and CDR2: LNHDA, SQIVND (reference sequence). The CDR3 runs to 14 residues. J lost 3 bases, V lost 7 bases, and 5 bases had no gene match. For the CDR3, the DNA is TGTGCCAGTACCCCCGGGACAGGGGGCTACGAGCAGTACTTC. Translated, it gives CASTPGTGGYEQYF.

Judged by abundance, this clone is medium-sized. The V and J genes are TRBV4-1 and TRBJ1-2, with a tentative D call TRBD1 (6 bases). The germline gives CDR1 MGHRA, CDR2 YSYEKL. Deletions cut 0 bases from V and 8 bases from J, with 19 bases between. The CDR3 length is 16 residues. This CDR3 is CASSQEPSGGPLGYTF. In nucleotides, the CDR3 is TGCGCCAGCAGCCAAGAACCCTCCGGGGGGCCGTTGGGCTACACCTTC.

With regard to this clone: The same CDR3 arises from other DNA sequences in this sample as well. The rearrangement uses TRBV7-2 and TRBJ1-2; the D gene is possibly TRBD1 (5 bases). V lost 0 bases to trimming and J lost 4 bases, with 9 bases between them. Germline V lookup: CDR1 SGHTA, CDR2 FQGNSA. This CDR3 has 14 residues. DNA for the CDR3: TGTGCCAGCAGCTTAGCCCCAGGGTCCTATGGCTACACCTTC. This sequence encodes CASSLAPGSYGYTF.

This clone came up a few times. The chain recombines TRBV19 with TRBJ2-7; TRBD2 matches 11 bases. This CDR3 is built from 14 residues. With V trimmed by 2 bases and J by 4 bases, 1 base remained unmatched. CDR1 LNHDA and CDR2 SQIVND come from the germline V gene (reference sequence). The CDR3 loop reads CASSITSGSYEQYF. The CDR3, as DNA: TGTGCCAGTAGTATAACTAGCGGGAGTTACGAGCAGTACTTC.

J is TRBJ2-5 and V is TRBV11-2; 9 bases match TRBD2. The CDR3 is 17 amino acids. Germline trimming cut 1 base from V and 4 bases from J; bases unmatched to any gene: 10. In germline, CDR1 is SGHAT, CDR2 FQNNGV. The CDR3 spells CASSLGGGSGSSETQYF. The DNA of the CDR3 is TGTGCCAGCAGCTTAGGGGGGGGTAGCGGGAGTTCAGAGACCCAGTACTTC.

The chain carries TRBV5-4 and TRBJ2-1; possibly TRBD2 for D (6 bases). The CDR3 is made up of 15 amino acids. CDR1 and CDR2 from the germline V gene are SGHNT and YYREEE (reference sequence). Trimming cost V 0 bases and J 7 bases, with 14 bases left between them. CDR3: CASSLGSPSGNEQFF. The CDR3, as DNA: TGTGCCAGCAGCTTGGGGTCGCCGAGCGGGAATGAGCAGTTCTTC.